This T cell receptor (beta chain) was profiled in a study of human T cells and chemical hapten exposure. On the study more broadly: Cases of alopecia areata, totalis or universalis occurred in a predominantly female patient group.

In the original processing: Counting gave a median of 95,638 TCRs per sample, with values ranging from about 23,224 to 750,000. TCRdb reprocessed the RACE reads with MiXCR, giving one entry per CDR3 protein. V and J calls and clone size were set by TCRdb, not the authors. The sample yields tens of thousands of distinct CDR3 sequences, 8% to 13% seen once. Time point given: patch test 2, 6 weeks after DPC sensitization. Treatment of the sample: therapeutic diphenylcyclopropenone sensitization with weekly scalp DPC. This CDR3 region has 13 residues. Trimming cost V 5 bases and J 13 bases; bases outside gene matches: 7. Germline CDR1 reads LGHNA; CDR2 reads YSLEER.

The sample in question was whole blood, obtained in connection with sensitization to the hapten diphenylcyclopropenone (DPC). The clonotype was recovered from a man aged 35 to 55 with alopecia areata. Some clones in this sample may be carry-over from other donors' samples. The chain links TRBV4-3 to TRBJ2-1, with 11 nucleotides matching TRBD2. The CDR3 sequence: CASSAPGTSGQFF. CDR3 nucleotide sequence: TGCGCCAGCAGCGCCCCCGGGACTAGCGGTCAGTTCTTC.